In this sample, the clone carrying this TCR beta chain turned up many times. The data belong to a study of kidney transplant recipient with SARS-CoV-2 infection. V was clipped by 0 bases and J by 5 bases, with 16 bases between them. This CDR3 has 15 residues. Germline-derived CDR1 and CDR2 are DFQATT and SNEGSKA (reference sequence). TCRdb re-called the reads through MiXCR, storing one row per CDR3 protein. The sample has roughly 250,000 distinct CDR3 sequences, less than 35% seen once. Here the sequenced sample was a blood sample, taken at baseline and between days 110 and 120 from a kidney transplant recipient. The sequence was collected from a male patient in his thirties who had COVID-19 and was a kidney transplant recipient. Some T cells may possibly be graft donor cells. The chain joins TRBV20-1 to TRBJ1-1; D uncertain. Written as DNA, the CDR3 is TGCAGTGCTAGAGATTTCGAAGTGGCTAGAACTGAAGCTTTCTTT. Its protein product is CSARDFEVARTEAFF.